Here is one TCR beta chain with its context. Data came from immunoSEQ multiplex PCR; TCRdb stores just in-frame clones and leaves some out. The data hold fewer than 40,000 clones, with roughly 87% observed a single time. V lost 3 bases and J lost 6; bases outside the gene matches: 5. Germline CDR1 LNHNV, CDR2 YYDKDF (reference sequence). This CDR3 is built from 14 residues. This specimen belongs to a study of OX40 agonist ivuxolimab in advanced cancers. Study-level background: Prior checkpoint blockade (anti-PD-1, anti-PD-L1 or anti-CTLA-4) was permitted; approximately 44% had it.

This chain uses TRBV15 with TRBJ2-3, with 8 bases that match TRBD1. This clonotype originated in an adult with an advanced solid tumor such as melanoma, head and neck, liver or kidney cancer. The sample was CD4+ or CD8+ T cells sorted from blood, taken in a trial of the OX40 agonist ivuxolimab. CDR3 nucleotide sequence: TGTGCCACCAGCAGCGGGACAGGAGACGATACGCAGTATTTT. Its protein is CATSSGTGDDTQYF.